This T cell receptor (beta chain) was captured by sequencing in a study of identical twins. The cDNA had a unique molecular identifier and a template-switch universal primer site. MiXCR, applied by TCRdb to the 5' RACE reads, yields one record per CDR3 protein. This sample carries about 500,000 distinct CDR3 sequences, approximately 15% of them seen once, and the ten largest clones take approximately 0.98%. Study findings and constraints: Zero-insertion results could be subject to partial confounding by invariant MAIT and iNKT cells. Interpretation of the results relied on cross-sectional statistical analysis and not on following the same donors.

There are 15 residues in the CDR3. The germline gives CDR1 SGHAT, CDR2 FQDESV (reference sequence). V shed 5 bases, J shed 3 bases, and the junction held 7 bases outside the gene matches. Concerning this clonotype: Its antigen is undetermined.

The sample was also reused in another study, on yellow fever vaccine responses in identical twins. That source reports: The T cell response to vaccination in identical twins was reportedly partly convergent and partly personalized.

Sequencing was carried out using CD4+ T cells sorted from blood. The rearrangement joins TRBV11-1 to TRBJ1-1; 9 positions agree with TRBD1. This TCR was recovered from a woman between 18 and 30 years old in good health. CDR3 DNA: TGTGCCAGCAGCCAACAGGGGGCCGGGTACACTGAAGCTTTCTTT. As protein: CASSQQGAGYTEAFF.